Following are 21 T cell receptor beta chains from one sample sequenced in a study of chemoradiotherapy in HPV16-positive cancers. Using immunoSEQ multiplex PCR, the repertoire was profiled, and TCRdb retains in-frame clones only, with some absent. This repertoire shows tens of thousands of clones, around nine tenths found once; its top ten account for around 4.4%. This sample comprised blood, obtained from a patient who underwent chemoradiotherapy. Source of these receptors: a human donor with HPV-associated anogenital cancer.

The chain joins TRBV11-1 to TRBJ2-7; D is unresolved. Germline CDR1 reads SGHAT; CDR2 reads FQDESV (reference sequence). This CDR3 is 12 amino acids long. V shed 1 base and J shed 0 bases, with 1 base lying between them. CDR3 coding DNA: TGTGCCAGCAGCTTAGGCTCCTACGAGCAGTACTTC. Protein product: CASSLGSYEQYF.

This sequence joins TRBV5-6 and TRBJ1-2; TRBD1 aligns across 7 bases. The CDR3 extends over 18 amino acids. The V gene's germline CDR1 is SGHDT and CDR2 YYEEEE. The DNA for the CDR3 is TGTACTTCCTGGGCACAGGGGCCGAGTAGAGAGTATTACTATGGCTACACCTTC. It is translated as CTSWAQGPSREYYYGYTF.

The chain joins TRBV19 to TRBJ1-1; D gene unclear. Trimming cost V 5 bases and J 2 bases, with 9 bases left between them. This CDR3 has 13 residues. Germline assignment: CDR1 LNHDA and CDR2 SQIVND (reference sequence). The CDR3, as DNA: TGTGCCAGTAGTGGGTTCGTTAACACTGAAGCTTTCTTT. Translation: CASSGFVNTEAFF.

The CDR3, as DNA: TGCGCCAGCAGCCTGGGGGACATCAGAAACACCATATATTTT. Protein: CASSLGDIRNTIYF. This chain links TRBV5-1 with TRBJ1-3; D possibly corresponds to TRBD1 (6 bases). V shed 4 bases and J shed 5 bases, with 13 bases lying between them. The CDR3 totals 14 residues. CDR1 and CDR2 (germline): SGHRS, YFSETQ.

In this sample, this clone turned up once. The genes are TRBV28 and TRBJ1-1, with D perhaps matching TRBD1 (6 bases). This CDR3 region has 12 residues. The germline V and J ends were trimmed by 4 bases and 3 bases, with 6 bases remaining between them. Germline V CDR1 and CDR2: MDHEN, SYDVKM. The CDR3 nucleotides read TGTGCCAGCAGTTCAGGGGACACTGAAGCTTTCTTT. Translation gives CASSSGDTEAFF.

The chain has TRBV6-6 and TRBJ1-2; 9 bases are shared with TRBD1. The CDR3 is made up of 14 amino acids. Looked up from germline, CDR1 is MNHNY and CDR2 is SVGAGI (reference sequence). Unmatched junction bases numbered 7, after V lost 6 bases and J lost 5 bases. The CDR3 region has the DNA TGTGCCAGCAGACAACAGGGGGCGCATTATGGCTACACCTTC. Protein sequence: CASRQQGAHYGYTF.

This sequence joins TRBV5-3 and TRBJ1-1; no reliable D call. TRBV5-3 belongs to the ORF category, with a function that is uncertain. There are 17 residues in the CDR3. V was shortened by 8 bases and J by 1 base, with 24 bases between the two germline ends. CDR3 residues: CARGPPRWRGWNTEAFF. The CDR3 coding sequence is TGTGCCAGGGGCCCCCCCCGGTGGCGAGGATGGAACACTGAAGCTTTCTTT.

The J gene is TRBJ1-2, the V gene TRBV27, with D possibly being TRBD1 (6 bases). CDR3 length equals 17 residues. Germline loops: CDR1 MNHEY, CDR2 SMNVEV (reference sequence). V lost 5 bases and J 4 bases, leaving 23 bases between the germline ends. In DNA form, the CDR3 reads TGTGCCAGCAGTCCCATTTATAGCCCAACAGGGACCTATGGCTACACCTTC. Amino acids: CASSPIYSPTGTYGYTF.

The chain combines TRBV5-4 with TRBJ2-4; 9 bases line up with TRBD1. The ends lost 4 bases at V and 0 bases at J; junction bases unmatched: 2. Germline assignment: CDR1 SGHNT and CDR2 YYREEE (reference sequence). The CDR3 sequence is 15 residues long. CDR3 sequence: CASSPTGGAKNIQYF. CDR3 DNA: TGTGCCAGCAGCCCGACAGGGGGAGCCAAAAACATTCAGTACTTC.

The CDR3 loop reads CASSPWGGNSPLHF. CDR3 nucleotides: TGTGCCAGCAGCCCCTGGGGGGGCAATTCACCCCTCCACTTT. The chain combines TRBV7-9 with TRBJ1-6, with D maybe TRBD1 (6 bases). CDR1 is SEHNR, CDR2 FQNEAQ, per germline (reference sequence). The CDR3 sequence is 14 residues long. Trimming removed 5 bases from V and 7 bases from J, with 12 bases in between.

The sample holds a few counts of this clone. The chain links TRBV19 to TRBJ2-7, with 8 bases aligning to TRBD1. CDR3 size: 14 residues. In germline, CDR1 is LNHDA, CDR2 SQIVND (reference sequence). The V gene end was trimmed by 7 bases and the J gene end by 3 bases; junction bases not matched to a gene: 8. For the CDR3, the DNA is TGTGCCAGTACCACGAGACAGGGGAACTACGAGCAGTACTTC. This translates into CASTTRQGNYEQYF.

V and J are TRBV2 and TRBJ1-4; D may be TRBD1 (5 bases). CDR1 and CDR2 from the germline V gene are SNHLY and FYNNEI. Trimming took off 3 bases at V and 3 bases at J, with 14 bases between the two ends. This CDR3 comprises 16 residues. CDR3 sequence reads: CASSDPGRGPNEKLFF. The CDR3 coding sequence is TGTGCCAGCAGTGATCCGGGGAGGGGCCCTAATGAAAAACTGTTTTTT.

CDR3 region: CASSLDPGQNTEAFF. In DNA form, the CDR3 reads TGTGCCAGCAGCTTAGATCCGGGGCAGAACACTGAAGCTTTCTTT. The chain recombines TRBV11-2 with TRBJ1-1; the D gene is possibly TRBD1 (5 bases). Germline CDR1 is SGHAT and CDR2 is FQNNGV. Trimming shortened V by 0 bases and J by 1 base, and 9 bases separated the two germline ends. The CDR3 is 15 amino acids.

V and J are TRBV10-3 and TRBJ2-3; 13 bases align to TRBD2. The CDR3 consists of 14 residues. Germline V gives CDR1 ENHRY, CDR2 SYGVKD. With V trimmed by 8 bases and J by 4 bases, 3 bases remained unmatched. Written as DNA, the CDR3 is TGTGCCATCGGACTAGCGGGAGTCCCAGATACGCAGTATTTT. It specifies CAIGLAGVPDTQYF.

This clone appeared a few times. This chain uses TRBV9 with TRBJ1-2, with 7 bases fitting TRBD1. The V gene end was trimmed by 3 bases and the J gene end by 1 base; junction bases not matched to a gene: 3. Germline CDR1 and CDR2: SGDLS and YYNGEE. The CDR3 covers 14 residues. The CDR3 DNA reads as TGTGCCAGCAGCGCGGGACAGCTTAACTATGGCTACACCTTC. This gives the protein CASSAGQLNYGYTF.

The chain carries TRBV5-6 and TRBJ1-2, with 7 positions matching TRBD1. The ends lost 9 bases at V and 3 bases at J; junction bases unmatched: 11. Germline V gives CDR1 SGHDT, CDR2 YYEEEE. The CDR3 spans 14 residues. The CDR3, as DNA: TGTGCCACCACAGGGGTAAAGAGGGACTATGGCTACACCTTC. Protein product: CATTGVKRDYGYTF.

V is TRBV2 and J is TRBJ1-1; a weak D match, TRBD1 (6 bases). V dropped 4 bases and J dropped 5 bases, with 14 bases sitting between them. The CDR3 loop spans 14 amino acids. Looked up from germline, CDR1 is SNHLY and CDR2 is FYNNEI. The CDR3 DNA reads TGTGCCAGCAGTGTTGATCGGGGGCGAACTGAAGCTTTCTTT. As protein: CASSVDRGRTEAFF.

The CDR3 loop is CASSPLGPPATEAFF. The CDR3 DNA is TGTGCCAGCAGCCCCCTGGGTCCTCCGGCCACTGAAGCTTTCTTT. The gene calls are TRBV7-3 and TRBJ1-1; D gene unclear. From germline, CDR1 is SGHTA and CDR2 FQGTGA. V shed 5 bases and J shed 4 bases, with 17 bases lying between them. There are 15 residues in the CDR3.

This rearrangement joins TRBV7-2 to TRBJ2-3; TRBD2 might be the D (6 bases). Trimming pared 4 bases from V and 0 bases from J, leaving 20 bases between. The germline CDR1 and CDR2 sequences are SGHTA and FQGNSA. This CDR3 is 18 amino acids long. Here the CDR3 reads CASSSRISGTSSTDTQYF. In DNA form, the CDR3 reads TGTGCCAGCAGCTCCAGGATATCCGGGACTTCTAGCACAGATACGCAGTATTTT.

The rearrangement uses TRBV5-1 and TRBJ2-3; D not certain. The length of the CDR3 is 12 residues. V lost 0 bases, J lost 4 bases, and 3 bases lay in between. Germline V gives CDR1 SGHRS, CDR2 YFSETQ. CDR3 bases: TGCGCCAGCAGCTTGGGGGCAGATACGCAGTATTTT. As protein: CASSLGADTQYF.

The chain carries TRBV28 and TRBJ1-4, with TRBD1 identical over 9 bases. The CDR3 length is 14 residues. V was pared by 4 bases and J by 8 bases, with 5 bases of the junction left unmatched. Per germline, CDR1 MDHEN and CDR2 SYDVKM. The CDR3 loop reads CASSWTGVGEKLFF. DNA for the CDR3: TGTGCCAGCAGTTGGACAGGGGTGGGGGAAAAACTGTTTTTT.